This TCR beta chain was profiled in a study of shared clonotypes between healthy human individuals (dated by TCRdb to about 2020). Context from the whole study: A few men and two women, aged 18 to 49 years, made up the cohort. For each donor, three plates each were used for CD4 naive and CD4 memory, two plates were used for CD8 naive, and one plate was used for CD8 memory. Per donor, leukapheresis produced somewhere between about 0.94 and 9.5 billion PBMCs. Libraries were prepared and TCR repertoires were sequenced by different laboratories using diverse techniques, in order to increase sequencing depth and limit assay-specific biases. To estimate repertoire size and how much clonotype sharing occurs between individuals, the study deeply sequenced the blood TCR repertoires of five healthy adults.

Of note for this clone: Which antigen it targets is not known. Base-call qualities are not available, and no considerably larger clone is one nucleotide away.

Healthy HIV-negative adults with no recently reported acute infections or vaccinations were included as donors. Every donor was a Caucasian adult living in Nashville, Tennessee, USA. CD4+ T cells were enriched by magnetic negative selection, after which naive cells were positively selected on CD45RA and the negative fraction was taken as the memory subset. After blood collection by leukapheresis, PBMCs were isolated using Ficoll-Histopaque density gradient centrifugation and then cryopreserved in the vapor phase of liquid nitrogen. Analytical flow cytometry was used to check the purity and quantity of every magnetically sorted T cell population. Genomic DNA was isolated from every sorted fraction and measured by UV absorbance on a Nanodrop 2000c. Using the deep immunoSEQ assay, TCR CDR3 regions were amplified from genomic DNA by multiplex PCR. Extracted genomic DNA from each cell subset was spread evenly across all wells of several immunoSEQ 96-well plates, with each plate serving as a replicate. Each replicate PCR for sorted subsets received about 220 ng genomic DNA, equal to roughly 29,000 T cell genomes. Purified libraries were quantified with a Qubit 3.0 fluorometer, sized on a Bioanalyzer 2100, and re-quantified with the KAPA Library Quantification kit. Every immunoSEQ 96-well plate was sequenced on a dedicated single-read 150-cycle Illumina NextSeq 550 flow cell. For the original study's pipeline: The immunoSEQ output contained only junctional sequences without quality scores, so filtering could not match that applied to full-length reads. Sequences were annotated with PyIR, a Python wrapper for IgBLAST v1.9, using IMGT germline references to assign V/J genes and CDR3. Reads were removed for weak V/J assignments (E-value above 1e-6), missing CDR3, stop codons, out-of-frame junctions, or ambiguous translated residues. V3J clonotypes were defined as sequences sharing an identical inferred V gene, J gene, and CDR3 amino acid sequence. The percentage overlap between two repertoires was calculated by dividing the number of shared unique clonotypes by the size of the smaller repertoire. RTK rarefaction, the Chao1 estimator, and Recon v2.1 estimates of unobserved clonotypes were used to assess repertoire richness. Generation probabilities were computed with OLGA for all TCRbeta clonotypes obtained by the gDNA method from a handful of donors. Not all clones reach the TCRdb copy of this immuneACCESS table, which keeps in-frame sequences only. Checked studies attribute under half of the gap to unresolved V genes and leave the rest unexplained. That table is the source of V, J and clone size, and D and trimming were worked out from the DNA. The sample table contains some 1 million clones; only one count was recorded for roughly 80% of them. 1.4% to 1.5% of the sample is in the top ten clones.

General conclusions and limits of the study: Incomplete sequencing was indicated by rarefaction of sorted-subset datasets, despite the large sequencing depth. Sharing across four donors was observed for approximately 4.6% of naive CD4, over 3% of naive CD8, over 2% of memory CD4, and about 0.4% of memory CD8 clonotypes. Sampling was restricted to blood, and TCR repertoires in tissue are likely to differ from TCR repertoires in blood. Naive subsets generally had larger estimated clonotype richness than memory subsets. Pairwise subsampling led to the expectation that sequencing depth would affect the degree of clonotype sharing among donors. The small number of donors limited the genetic and exposure-history diversity represented. Clonotypes shared by all four sorted-subset donors showed higher generation probabilities than non-shared clonotypes.

This receptor was taken from a man aged 18 to 29 in good health. The material sequenced was memory CD4+ T cells sorted from blood. The sample's cell subset or site, from its label and the paper: CD45RA-negative fraction.

Here the CDR3 is given as CASSPAGRTGPSYNEQFF. The DNA is TGCGCCAGCAGCCCGGCAGGCCGGACAGGACCATCCTACAATGAGCAGTTCTTC. The rearranged segments are TRBV5-1 and TRBJ2-1, with TRBD1 matching 7 junction bases. CDR1 and CDR2 are read off the germline V gene as SGHRS and YFSETQ. Germline trimming amounts to 4 bases on V and 1 base on J, with 14 as the count of junction bases outside the gene matches. Reading from cysteine to phenylalanine, the CDR3 counts 18 amino acids. The kept DNA is CDR3 alone, 54 bases in frame from the first base.